Given below is one T cell receptor beta chain in context. Its specific antigen is unknown. Nothing much larger sits one base from this clone, and base qualities are not available. Library creation used RACE. Reads for this sample came from a NextSeq 500. During library preparation, unique molecular identifiers were attached to individual cDNA molecules so that TCRs could be counted in a quantitative, reproducible way. Each blood RNA sample was used to sequence both TCR alpha and TCR beta chains. As for the original processing: A median of roughly 98,000 TCRs per sample was observed, with a range of about 23,224 to 700,000. The Decombinator software suite was used to annotate V, J and CDR3 in the TCR reads. Every sample was subsampled to the same number of TCRs (28,000) for the PS versus PT1 abundance plots. Expanded TCRs were defined as absent before sensitization and observed at least eight times at the 2-week time point. TCRdb took the public reads, trimmed them with fastp at Q25, ran MiXCR for clone calling and kept in-frame beta chains. CDR3 protein sequences are deduplicated, and each keeps its most common genes and DNA. Clone size and V and J calls follow TCRdb, not the original study. For this sample there are about 380,000 distinct CDR3 sequences; more than 4.5% appear just once. The ten largest account for around 2.3% of the sample.

The data were obtained in a study of human T cells and chemical hapten exposure (dated by TCRdb to the early 2020s). Study-wide context: For sensitization, 2% DPC in acetone was applied to a 2 cm by 2 cm area of upper inner arm skin. Blood samples were taken from patients before sensitization (week 0) and at 2, 6 and about 24 weeks after DPC sensitization. For TCR sequencing, blood came from 25 to 35 alopecia patients at anywhere from one to four time points (pre-sensitization, 2, 6 and 24 weeks). Patch testing was performed on the upper back with Finn chambers containing 0.01% DPC, and the patch tests were scored after 6 days according to International Contact Dermatitis Research Group standards. Throughout the study period of roughly five months, patients also received therapeutic DPC doses to the scalp every week. This study followed changes in the peripheral blood TCR repertoire in vivo during primary and secondary sensitization of alopecia patients to the hapten diphenylcyclopropenone (DPC). Alopecia areata with under or over 50% scalp involvement, alopecia totalis and alopecia universalis were represented in the patient cohort, which was mostly female. Libraries were pooled for sequencing, and variation in per-sample TCR yields was attributed mainly to small differences in library volumes within the pool. General conclusions and limits of the study: Repeated subsampling changed both the strength of the expansion versus patch-test correlation and the threshold at which the correlation became significant. Compared with pre-sensitization or healthy control sets, expanded TCRs formed significantly more large CDR3 similarity clusters, which is consistent with antigen-driven responses. No change with DPC sensitization was found in the number of TCRs above 1 in 1000 frequency, and no evidence of global repertoire structure alterations was found. Alopecia, a presumed autoimmune disease, was present in all patients, so the immune response of the patients might differ from that of healthy individuals. Patch test score was positively correlated with the number of PT1 expanded TCRs, with significance at thresholds 8, 16 and 32 but not at 4.

The sample's time point label is to be understood as: patch test 1, 2 weeks after DPC sensitization. According to the study, the label for this sample's treatment or condition signals: therapeutic diphenylcyclopropenone sensitization with weekly scalp DPC. Blood at each patch-test visit was drawn before the patch test was applied. Patients were considered eligible if aged 18 to 70, diagnosed with alopecia and deemed suitable for DPC therapy, and patients were excluded if pregnant. Total RNA was extracted from unfractionated whole blood that had been collected in Tempus Blood RNA tubes. CDR1 SGHDT and CDR2 YYEEEE are derived from the germline V gene. From cysteine to phenylalanine, the CDR3 is 12 amino acids long. Kept here is only the CDR3 DNA, which spans 36 bases and is read in frame from base 1. V was cut back by 0 bases and J by 10 bases, leaving a gap of 8 bases between them.

The sample consisted of whole blood, taken in connection with sensitization to the hapten diphenylcyclopropenone (DPC). This sequence was found in a woman aged 45-60 years with alopecia areata. Some clones in this sample may be carry-over from other donors' samples. The sequence links TRBV5-6 to TRBJ2-1; a tentative D match to TRBD1 spans 6 bases. The nucleotide sequence reads as follows: TGTGCCAGCAGCTTGGTCAGGGGCGAGCAGTTCTTC. Translated, this gives CASSLVRGEQFF.